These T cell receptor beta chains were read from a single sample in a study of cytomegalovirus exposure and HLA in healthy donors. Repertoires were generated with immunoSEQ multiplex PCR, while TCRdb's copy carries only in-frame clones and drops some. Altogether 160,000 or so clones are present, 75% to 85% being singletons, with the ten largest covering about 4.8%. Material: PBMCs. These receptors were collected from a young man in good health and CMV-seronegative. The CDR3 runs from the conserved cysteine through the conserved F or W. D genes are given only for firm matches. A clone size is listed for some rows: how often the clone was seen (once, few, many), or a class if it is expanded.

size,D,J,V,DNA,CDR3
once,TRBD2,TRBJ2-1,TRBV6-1,TGTGCCAGCAGTGTCGGGACTAGCGGGAGTTACCGGGAGCAGTTCTTC,CASSVGTSGSYREQFF
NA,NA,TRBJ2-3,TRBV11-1,TGTGCCAGCAGCTTATACGGGAGCACAGATACGCAGTATTTT,CASSLYGSTDTQYF
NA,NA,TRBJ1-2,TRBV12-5,TGTGCTAGTGGTCCAATGGAGGGCTACACCTTC,CASGPMEGYTF
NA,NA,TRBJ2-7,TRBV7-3,TGTGCCAGCAGCTCCCAGGGGCCCCGCGAGCAGTACTTC,CASSSQGPREQYF
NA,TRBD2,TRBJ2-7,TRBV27,TGTGCCAGCAGTATGGGGAGGGTAAGGGAGAGGTCCTACGAGCAGTACTTC,CASSMGRVRERSYEQYF
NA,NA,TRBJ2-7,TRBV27,TGTGCCAGCAGTTCCCGGGTAACCTACGAGCAGTACTTC,CASSSRVTYEQYF
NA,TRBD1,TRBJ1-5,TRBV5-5,TGTGCCAGCAGCTCGAGAGGGACGACAGGGTCTTTTCAGCCCCAGCATTTT,CASSSRGTTGSFQPQHF
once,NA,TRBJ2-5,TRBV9,TGTGCCAGCAGCGTAGACAGGGAGGAGACCCAGTACTTC,CASSVDREETQYF
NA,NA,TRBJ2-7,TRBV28,TGTGCCAGCAGTTTAGATATCGGGAGCTCCTACGAGCAGTACTTC,CASSLDIGSSYEQYF
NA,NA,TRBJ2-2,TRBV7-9,TGTGCCAGCAGCTTAGGGGGCCCGATCGGGGAGCTGTTTTTT,CASSLGGPIGELFF
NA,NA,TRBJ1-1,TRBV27,TGTGCCAGCAGTGAAACTGACAGGAGCTTACTGAACACTGAAGCTTTCTTT,CASSETDRSLLNTEAFF
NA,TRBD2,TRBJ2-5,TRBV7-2,TGTGCCAGCAGCTTAGTCTCGCGGGGGGGGGAGACCCAGTACTTC,CASSLVSRGGETQYF
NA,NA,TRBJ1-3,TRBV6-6,TGTGCCAGCAGTTACCAGGCGAGCTCTGGAAACACCATATATTTT,CASSYQASSGNTIYF
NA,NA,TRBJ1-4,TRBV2,TGTGCCAGCGAGTTTGGAGCTAATGAAAAACTGTTTTTT,CASEFGANEKLFF
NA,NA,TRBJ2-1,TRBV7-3,TGTGCCAGCAGCTTAAATCAGGGGTCCTCCTACAATGAGCAGTTCTTC,CASSLNQGSSYNEQFF
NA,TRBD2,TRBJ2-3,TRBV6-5,TGTGCCAGCACGGTGCGGGGGGGGCGAGATACGCAGTATTTT,CASTVRGGRDTQYF
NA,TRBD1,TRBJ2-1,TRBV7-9,TGTGCCAGCAGCTCCTATTGGGACAGGGCGCCAGCTCTCTACAATGAGCAGTTCTTC,CASSSYWDRAPALYNEQFF
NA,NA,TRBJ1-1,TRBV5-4,TGTGCCAGCAGCTTGGAAAGCTACACTGAAGCTTTCTTT,CASSLESYTEAFF
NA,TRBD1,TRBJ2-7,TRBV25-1,TGTGCCAGCAGTGAATCACAGGGGGTCAGTTACGAGCAGTACTTC,CASSESQGVSYEQYF
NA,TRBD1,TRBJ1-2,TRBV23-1,TGCGCCAGCAGTCAATCAACCGCCTCAGGGGGCGCGGATGGCTACACCTTC,CASSQSTASGGADGYTF
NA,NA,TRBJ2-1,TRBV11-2,TGTGCCACCGAGGGCGGGGATTACAATGAGCAGTTCTTC,CATEGGDYNEQFF
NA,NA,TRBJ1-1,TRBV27,TGTGCCAGCAGCATATCAACGAGAACTGAAGCTTTCTTT,CASSISTRTEAFF
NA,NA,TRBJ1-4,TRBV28,TGTGCCAGCAGTTGGGGGGGGAGTAATGAAAAACTGTTTTTT,CASSWGGSNEKLFF
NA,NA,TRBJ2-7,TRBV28,TGTGCCAGCAGCCCCCTCTACGGCTACGAGCAGTACTTC,CASSPLYGYEQYF
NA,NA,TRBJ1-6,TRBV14,TGTGCCAGCAGCCCCCCCCAGGGACCCCTCCACTTT,CASSPPQGPLHF
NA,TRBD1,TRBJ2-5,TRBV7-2,TGTGCCAGCAGCTCCCAAGTCGGGACAGGCGAAGAGACCCAGTACTTC,CASSSQVGTGEETQYF
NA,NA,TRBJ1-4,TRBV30,TGTGCCTGGAGTTGGAATAGACAGGAGTATGAAAAACTGTTTTTT,CAWSWNRQEYEKLFF
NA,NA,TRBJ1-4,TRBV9,TGTGCCAGCAGCGTTAACCCGGGTGAAAAACTGTTTTTT,CASSVNPGEKLFF
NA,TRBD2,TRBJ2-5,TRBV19,TGTGCCAGTAGTATGGGGCTAGCGGGGGGAGAGACCCAGTACTTC,CASSMGLAGGETQYF
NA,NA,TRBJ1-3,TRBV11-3,TGTGCCAGCAGCTCGGTCTCTGGAAACACCATATATTTT,CASSSVSGNTIYF
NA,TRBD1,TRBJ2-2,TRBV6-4,TGTGCCAGCAGACAGGGGGGTCAAGACACCGGGGAGCTGTTTTTT,CASRQGGQDTGELFF
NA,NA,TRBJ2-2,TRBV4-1,TGCGCCAGCAGCCAAGCTCCTAGGGGGAACACCGGGGAGCTGTTTTTT,CASSQAPRGNTGELFF
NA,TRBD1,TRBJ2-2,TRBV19,TGTGCCAGTAGAGCCGGGACAGTGGACACCGGGGAGCTGTTTTTT,CASRAGTVDTGELFF
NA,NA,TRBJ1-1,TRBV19,TGTGCCACCCAGGTAGGGGACACTGAAGCTTTCTTT,CATQVGDTEAFF
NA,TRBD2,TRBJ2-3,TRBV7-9,TGTGCCAGCAGTCCTCCGCCTAGCGGGGGGGCTGTAGATACGCAGTATTTT,CASSPPPSGGAVDTQYF
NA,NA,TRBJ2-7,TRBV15,TGTGCCACCAGCAGTGCACTCTCGGGGTACGAGCAGTACTTC,CATSSALSGYEQYF
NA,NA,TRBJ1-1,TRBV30,TGTGCCTGGAGTTTCGATTCGGCGGTTGAAGCTTTCTTT,CAWSFDSAVEAFF
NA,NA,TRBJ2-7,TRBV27,TGTGCCAGCAGTTCTACGACGGGTGGGTACGAGCAGTACTTC,CASSSTTGGYEQYF
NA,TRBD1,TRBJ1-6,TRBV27,TGTGCCAGCAGTCCAGGACAGGGTTATTCACCCCTCCACTTT,CASSPGQGYSPLHF
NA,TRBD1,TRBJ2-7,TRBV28,TGCGCCAGCAGTTTTCCGGACAGGTACTACGAGCAGTACTTC,CASSFPDRYYEQYF
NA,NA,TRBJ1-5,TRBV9,TGTGCCAGCAGCGTAGGGGGGCTAAGCAATCAGCCCCAGCATTTT,CASSVGGLSNQPQHF
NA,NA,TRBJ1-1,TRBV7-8,TGTGCCAGCAGCTTAGCGACAGGGAACACTGAAGCTTTCTTT,CASSLATGNTEAFF
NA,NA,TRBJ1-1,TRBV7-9,TGTGCCAGCAGCTTCAATCGGGGCACTGAAGCTTTCTTT,CASSFNRGTEAFF
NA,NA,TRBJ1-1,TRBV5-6,TGTGCCAGCAGCTTGGCCCTCCAGGGAAACACTGAAGCTTTCTTT,CASSLALQGNTEAFF
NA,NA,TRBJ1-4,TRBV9,TGTGCCAGCAGCGAATCAGGGGTCGGCGAAAAACTGTTTTTT,CASSESGVGEKLFF
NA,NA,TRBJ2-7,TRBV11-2,TGTGCCAGCAGCTTAGATCAGGGGTCCTCCTACGAGCAGTACTTC,CASSLDQGSSYEQYF
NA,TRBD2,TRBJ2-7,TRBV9,TGTGCCAGCAGCGTCGAGGGAGTAGCGGGAGAGGATTACGAGCAGTACTTC,CASSVEGVAGEDYEQYF
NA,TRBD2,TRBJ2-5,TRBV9,TGTGCCAGCAGCGGCGGTCTTCTAGCGGGGGGGCAAGAGACCCAGTACTTC,CASSGGLLAGGQETQYF
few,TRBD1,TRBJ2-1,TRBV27,TGTGCCAGCAGTTTAAGGGGACAGTCCAATGAGCAGTTCTTC,CASSLRGQSNEQFF
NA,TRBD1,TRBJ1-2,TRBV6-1,TGTGCCAGCAGGTTGGGACAGTCTAACTATGGCTACACCTTC,CASRLGQSNYGYTF
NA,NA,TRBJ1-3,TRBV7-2,TGTGCCAGCAGCTCACGGGGGTCACAGGCCACCTCTGGTGTATATTTT,CASSSRGSQATSGVYF
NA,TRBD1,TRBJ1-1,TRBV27,TGTGCCAGCAGTTTAGGCAGGGGGCCTACTGAAGCTTTCTTT,CASSLGRGPTEAFF
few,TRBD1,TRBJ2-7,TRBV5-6,TGTGCCAGCAGCACGGCCGGGACAGCTATTTCCTACGAGCAGTACTTC,CASSTAGTAISYEQYF
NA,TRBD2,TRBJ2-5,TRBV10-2,TGCGCCAGCAGTTGGACTAGCGGGAGGGGTCAAGAGACCCAGTACTTC,CASSWTSGRGQETQYF